The 22 T cell receptor beta chains given below trace back to one sample, sequenced in a study of cytomegalovirus exposure and HLA in healthy donors. Amplification used 60 Vbeta primers and 13 Jbeta primers. The method was immunoSEQ multiplex PCR; TCRdb's version includes in-frame clones alone and lacks a portion of them. The table shows some 190,000 clones, with more than 75% occurring only once. Sequencing was done on a sample of PBMCs. The receptor source for this set is a man between 35 and 55 years old in good health and CMV-seropositive.

The rearrangement uses TRBV18 and TRBJ1-1, with D possibly being TRBD1 (5 bases). The germline V gene encodes CDR1 KGHSH and CDR2 LQKENI. Trimming removed 3 bases from V and 4 bases from J, with 15 bases in between. The CDR3 spans 15 residues. CDR3 bases: TGTGCCAGCTCACCCCCAAACGGGGGGGGCACTGAAGCTTTCTTT. It encodes CASSPPNGGGTEAFF.

The rearrangement uses TRBV7-3 and TRBJ2-3, with 7 positions matching TRBD2. From germline, CDR1 is SGHTA and CDR2 FQGTGA. CDR3 size: 14 residues. V was pared by 2 bases and J by 1 base, with 0 bases of the junction left unmatched. The CDR3 is CASSLRGGTDTQYF. For the CDR3, the DNA is TGTGCCAGCAGCTTACGGGGGGGCACAGATACGCAGTATTTT. Looking up the rest from reference TRBV7-3 and TRBJ2-3 gives the full variable domain: GAGVSQTPSNKVTEKGKYVELRCDPISGHTALYWYRQSLGQGPEFLIYFQGTGAADDSGLPNDRFFAVRPEGSVSTLKIQRTERGDSAVYLCASSLRGGTDTQYFGPGTRLTVL.

With respect to this clone: At the DNA level, this CDR3 is encoded by other sequences in the same sample as well. The chain has TRBV7-9 and TRBJ1-1, with unresolved D. Germline assignment: CDR1 SEHNR and CDR2 FQNEAQ (reference sequence). This CDR3 comprises 12 residues. The ends were cut back, 1 base at V and 4 bases at J, with 4 bases in the middle. The CDR3 nucleotides are TGTGCCAGCAGCTTAGGTAGCACTGAAGCTTTCTTT. Its protein is CASSLGSTEAFF.

The chain joins TRBV6-1 to TRBJ2-1; TRBD2 matches 8 bases. Germline trimming cut 5 bases from V and 3 bases from J; bases unmatched to any gene: 3. In germline, CDR1 is MNHNS, CDR2 SASEGT. This CDR3 is built from 14 residues. The CDR3 region has the DNA TGTGCCAGCAGTCCGGGACTAGACTACAATGAGCAGTTCTTC. Protein product: CASSPGLDYNEQFF.

About this clone itself: This sample also contains other DNA sequences that code for the same CDR3. V gene TRBV9 combines with J gene TRBJ2-5; 11 bases agree with TRBD2. Germline CDR1 and CDR2: SGDLS and YYNGEE. Trimming took 0 bases from V and 1 from J; bases not matched to a gene: 2. The CDR3 is 16 residues long. As DNA, the CDR3 is TGTGCCAGCAGCGTAGGAACTAGCGGGGGCCAAGAGACCCAGTACTTC. As protein: CASSVGTSGGQETQYF. The entire variable domain, with the rest obtained from reference TRBV9 and TRBJ2-5, is as follows: DSGVTQTPKHLITATGQRVTLRCSPRSGDLSVYWYQQSLDQGLQFLIQYYNGEERAKGNILERFSAQQFPDLHSELNLSSLELGDSALYFCASSVGTSGGQETQYFGPGTRLLVL.

The chain combines TRBV27 with TRBJ2-3; 7 bases fit TRBD1. Unmatched junction bases numbered 5, after V lost 2 bases and J lost 6 bases. The germline V gene encodes CDR1 MNHEY and CDR2 SMNVEV (reference sequence). This CDR3 is built from 14 residues. The CDR3 loop is CASSLATGKDTQYF. The DNA for the CDR3 is TGTGCCAGCAGTTTAGCGACAGGGAAGGATACGCAGTATTTT.

This rearrangement joins TRBV5-1 to TRBJ2-1; TRBD2 matches at 8 bases. Germline CDR1 is SGHRS and CDR2 is YFSETQ. Trimming at V came to 5 bases and at J to 9 bases, leaving 7 bases not matched to a gene. This CDR3 comprises 13 residues. The CDR3 reads CASRPSGGGEQFF. The CDR3 DNA is TGCGCCAGCAGACCCTCGGGAGGGGGTGAGCAGTTCTTC.

The chain is built from TRBV7-8 and TRBJ2-7, with 7 positions matching TRBD2. Germline V gene data show CDR1 as SGHVS and CDR2 as FQNEAQ. This CDR3 spans 16 amino acids. The junction had 15 bases not matched to a gene; V was cut back by 8 bases and J by 2 bases. The CDR3 loop reads CASASTPGLAAYEQYF. The CDR3 DNA reads TGTGCCAGCGCTTCGACTCCGGGTCTAGCGGCCTACGAGCAGTACTTC.

CDR3 sequence reads: CASSPGQGITTQYF. The CDR3, as DNA: TGTGCCAGCAGCCCAGGACAGGGGATTACGACCCAGTACTTC. The rearrangement joins TRBV11-3 to TRBJ2-5, with 9 bases fitting TRBD1. Trimming cost V 5 bases and J 7 bases; bases outside gene matches: 8. Germline values: CDR1 SGHNT, CDR2 YENEEA. The CDR3 extends over 14 amino acids.

V is TRBV6-5 and J is TRBJ2-3, with TRBD2 identical over 9 bases. This CDR3 has 14 residues. Germline CDR1 and CDR2: MNHEY and SVGAGI. V trimming: 5 bases; J trimming: 11 bases; junction bases outside the gene matches: 11. In nucleotides, the CDR3 is TGTGCCAGCAGTGTAAATCCGGGACTAGCAATGCAGTATTTT. Residues: CASSVNPGLAMQYF.

V usage is TRBV18 and J usage is TRBJ1-3; 7 nucleotides align to TRBD1. CDR1 KGHSH and CDR2 LQKENI come from the germline V gene. The CDR3 contains 17 residues. Trimming removed 3 bases from V and 2 bases from J; junction bases left unmatched: 10. CDR3 sequence: CASSPKAKGATGNTIYF. The DNA for the CDR3 is TGTGCCAGCTCACCGAAGGCGAAGGGGGCTACTGGAAACACCATATATTTT.

This chain joins TRBV30 and TRBJ2-7; 8 bases are shared with TRBD1. CDR3 length equals 13 residues. V gave up 0 bases and J gave up 6 bases; unmatched junction bases: 4. Per the germline V gene, CDR1 is GTSNPN and CDR2 is SVGIG (reference sequence). The CDR3 DNA reads TGTGCCTGGAGTGTAGCAGGGGGCGGCGAGCAGTACTTC. This translates into CAWSVAGGGEQYF.

The V gene is TRBV19, the J gene TRBJ2-3; TRBD2 agrees at 7 bases. The V gene end was trimmed by 4 bases and the J gene end by 1 base; junction bases not matched to a gene: 8. CDR1 is LNHDA, CDR2 SQIVND, per germline (reference sequence). This CDR3 is built from 16 residues. CDR3 residues: CASSKASGRGTDTQYF. In DNA form, the CDR3 reads TGTGCCAGTAGTAAGGCTAGCGGCCGTGGCACAGATACGCAGTATTTT.

The rearrangement uses TRBV6-5 and TRBJ1-1; D is unresolved. V lost 1 base and J lost 3, with 6 bases in between. The CDR3 has 13 amino acids. Germline V gives CDR1 MNHEY, CDR2 SVGAGI. The CDR3 loop is CASSYLGDTEAFF. In nucleotides, the CDR3 is TGTGCCAGCAGTTACTTGGGAGACACTGAAGCTTTCTTT.

The chain recombines TRBV10-3 with TRBJ2-1; 10 bases are a match to TRBD1. Trimming took 6 bases from V and 5 from J; bases not matched to a gene: 7. The CDR3 consists of 15 residues. Germline-derived CDR1 and CDR2 are ENHRY and SYGVKD. CDR3 protein: CAIRAGQGVDNEQFF. The CDR3, as DNA: TGTGCCATCAGGGCCGGACAGGGGGTGGACAATGAGCAGTTCTTC.

This clone was counted a few times. The CDR3 protein is CATSNRGQYEQYF. In nucleotides, the CDR3 is TGTGCCACCAGTAACCGTGGGCAGTACGAGCAGTACTTC. This sequence joins TRBV15 and TRBJ2-5, with D uncertain. With the DNA end fitting TRBJ2-7 better, the J assignment may be wrong. Per germline, CDR1 LNHNV and CDR2 YYDKDF (reference sequence). The CDR3 extends over 13 amino acids.

This clone has more than one count but fewer than ten. In nucleotides, the CDR3 is TGCGCCAGCAGCTTGTTACAGGGGCCTAATGAAAAACTGTTTTTT. It translates to CASSLLQGPNEKLFF. The V call is TRBV5-1, the J call TRBJ1-4; 7 bases line up with TRBD1. The CDR3 runs to 15 residues. The junction had 3 bases not matched to a gene; V was cut back by 1 base and J by 3 bases. Per the germline V gene, CDR1 is SGHRS and CDR2 is YFSETQ.

This chain links TRBV11-2 with TRBJ2-2; TRBD1 matches at 12 bases. The germline V gene has CDR1 SGHAT and CDR2 FQNNGV. The J segment lost 4 bases and the V segment lost 5 bases, leaving 5 bases of the junction unmatched. The CDR3 spans 16 residues. The CDR3 reads CASSKGQGAGTGELFF. CDR3 nucleotide sequence: TGTGCCAGCAGCAAGGGACAGGGGGCCGGCACCGGGGAGCTGTTTTTT.

The chain has TRBV7-6 and TRBJ2-3, with 9 bases fitting TRBD1. CDR1 is SGHVS and CDR2 is FNYEAQ in the germline V gene. The CDR3 contains 17 residues. V shed 5 bases, J shed 5 bases, and the junction held 14 bases outside the gene matches. CDR3 nucleotide sequence: TGTGCCAGCAGCCCTAGGGGACAGGGCGATTGGGGAGATACGCAGTATTTT. This encodes CASSPRGQGDWGDTQYF.

The V call is TRBV6-5, the J call TRBJ2-3; TRBD2 might be the D (6 bases). The CDR3 has 15 residues. Germline V gene sequence: CDR1 MNHEY, CDR2 SVGAGI. V lost 4 bases and J lost 4, with 15 bases in between. The CDR3 bases are TGTGCCAGCAGTTCCACACGGCGGGACTCAGATACGCAGTATTTT. The encoded protein is CASSSTRRDSDTQYF.

The rearrangement uses TRBV6-5 and TRBJ2-7; D possibly corresponds to TRBD2 (5 bases). Trimming left V 0 bases short and J 2 bases short, with 11 bases between. The CDR3 covers 15 residues. Germline V gene sequence: CDR1 MNHEY, CDR2 SVGAGI. CDR3 residues: CASSYSGRGTYEQYF. The CDR3 nucleotides are TGTGCCAGCAGTTACTCGGGAAGAGGGACCTACGAGCAGTACTTC.

Only one count was recorded for this clone. The CDR3 spells CASSGLPSGTNTGELFF. The CDR3 DNA is TGCGCCAGCAGCGGTCTCCCCAGCGGGACGAACACCGGGGAGCTGTTTTTT. The genes are TRBV5-1 and TRBJ2-2; 7 bases are a match to TRBD2. The CDR3 is 17 amino acids. The germline CDR1 and CDR2 sequences are SGHRS and YFSETQ. After removal of 4 bases from V and 0 bases from J, the junction contained 9 bases not matched to a gene.